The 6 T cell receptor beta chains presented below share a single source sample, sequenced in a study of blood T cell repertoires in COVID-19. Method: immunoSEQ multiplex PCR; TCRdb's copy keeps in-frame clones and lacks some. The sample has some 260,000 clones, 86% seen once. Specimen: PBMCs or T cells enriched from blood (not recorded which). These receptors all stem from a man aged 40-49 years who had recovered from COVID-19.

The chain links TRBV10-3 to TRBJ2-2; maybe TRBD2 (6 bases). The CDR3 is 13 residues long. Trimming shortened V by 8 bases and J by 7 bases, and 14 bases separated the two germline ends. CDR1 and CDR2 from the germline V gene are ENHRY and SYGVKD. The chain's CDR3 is CAISPGTGGELFF. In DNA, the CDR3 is TGTGCCATCTCCCCTGGGACTGGCGGGGAGCTGTTTTTT.

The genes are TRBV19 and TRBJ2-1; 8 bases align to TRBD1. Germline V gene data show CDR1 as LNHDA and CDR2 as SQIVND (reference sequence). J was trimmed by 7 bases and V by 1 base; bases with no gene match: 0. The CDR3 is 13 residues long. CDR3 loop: CASSIGQGNEQFF. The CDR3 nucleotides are TGTGCCAGTAGTATAGGACAGGGGAATGAGCAGTTCTTC.

The CDR3 DNA follows: TGTGCCAGCAGCCAAAGGACTAGCGGGAGGGTTGGAGAGCAGTACTTC. Translation gives CASSQRTSGRVGEQYF. This chain joins TRBV7-9 and TRBJ2-7; 15 bases fit TRBD2. The germline CDR1 and CDR2 sequences are SEHNR and FQNEAQ (reference sequence). The CDR3 is made up of 16 amino acids. Trimming removed 5 bases from V and 7 bases from J; junction bases left unmatched: 9.

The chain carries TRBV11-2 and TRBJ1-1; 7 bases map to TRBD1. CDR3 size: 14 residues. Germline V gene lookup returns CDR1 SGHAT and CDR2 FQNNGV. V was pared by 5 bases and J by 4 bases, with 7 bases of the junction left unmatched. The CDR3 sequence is CASSPDRVGTEAFF. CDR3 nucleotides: TGTGCCAGCAGCCCAGACAGGGTTGGCACTGAAGCTTTCTTT.

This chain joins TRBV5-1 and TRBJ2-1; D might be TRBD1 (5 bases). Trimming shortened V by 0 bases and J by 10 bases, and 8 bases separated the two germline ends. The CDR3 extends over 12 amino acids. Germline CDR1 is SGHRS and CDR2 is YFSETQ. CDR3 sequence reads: CASSLGGVEQFF. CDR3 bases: TGCGCCAGCAGCTTGGGGGGCGTGGAGCAGTTCTTC. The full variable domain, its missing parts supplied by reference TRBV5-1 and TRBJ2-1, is KAGVTQTPRYLIKTRGQQVTLSCSPISGHRSVSWYQQTPGQGLQFLFEYFSETQRNKGNFPGRFSGRQFSNSRSEMNVSTLELGDSALYLCASSLGGVEQFFGPGTRLTVL.

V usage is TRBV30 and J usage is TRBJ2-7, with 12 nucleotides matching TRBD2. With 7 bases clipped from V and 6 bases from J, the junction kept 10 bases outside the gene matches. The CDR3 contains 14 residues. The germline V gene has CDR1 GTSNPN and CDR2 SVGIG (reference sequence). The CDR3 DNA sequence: TGTGCCTCACGGACTAGCGGGACTCGTTTCGAGCAGTACTTC. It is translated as CASRTSGTRFEQYF.